This T cell receptor (beta chain) was recovered during a study of T-cell memory formation after mild COVID-19. Regarding the study as a whole: Later expanders leaned CD4+, whereas day 15 to 85 contracting clones were balanced CD4/CD8.

A remark on this clonotype: The antigen remains undetermined.

Using constant-segment primers, 5'RACE produced TCR alpha and TCR beta cDNA libraries carrying sample barcodes and UMIs. TCRdb re-analysed the 5' RACE reads in MiXCR, keeping a single row per CDR3 protein. Found here are around 200,000 distinct CDR3 sequences, about 21% of them singletons; the top ten hold roughly 23%. The CDR3 has 15 residues. In germline, CDR1 is SQVTM, CDR2 ANQGSEA. Trimming took 4 bases from V and 0 from J, leaving 12 bases between them. The material sequenced was PBMCs or a T cell subset sorted from them (not recorded which). The chain has TRBV29-1 and TRBJ2-2, with D perhaps TRBD1 (5 bases). This clonotype was obtained from an adult woman who had mild COVID-19 (a few samples of this study predate the infection). Cell type and time point are not known. CDR3 sequence (DNA): TGCAGCGTTGTAGGGGTGGGGTCGAACACCGGGGAGCTGTTTTTT. Translation gives CSVVGVGSNTGELFF.